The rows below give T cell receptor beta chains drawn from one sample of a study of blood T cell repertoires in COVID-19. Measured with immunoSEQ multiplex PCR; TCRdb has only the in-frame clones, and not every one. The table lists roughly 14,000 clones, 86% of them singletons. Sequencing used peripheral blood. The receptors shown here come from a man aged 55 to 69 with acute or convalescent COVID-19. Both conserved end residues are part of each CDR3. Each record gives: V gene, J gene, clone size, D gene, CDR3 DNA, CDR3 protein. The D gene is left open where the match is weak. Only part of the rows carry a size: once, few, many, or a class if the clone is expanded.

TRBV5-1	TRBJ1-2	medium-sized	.	TGCGCCAGCAGCCAGGGGTATAACTATGGCTACACCTTC	CASSQGYNYGYTF
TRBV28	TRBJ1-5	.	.	TGTGCCAGCAGTTTGGAAGGGGTAGGCCAGCCCCAGCATTTT	CASSLEGVGQPQHF
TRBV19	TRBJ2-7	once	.	TGTGCCAGTAGTCCAGTGGGGGGAAGCTCCTACGAGCAGTACTTC	CASSPVGGSSYEQYF
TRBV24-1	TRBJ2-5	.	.	TGTGCCACCAGTGATTCGCAGGGATGGGCGACCCAGTACTTC	CATSDSQGWATQYF
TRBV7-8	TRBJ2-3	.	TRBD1	TGTGCCAGCAGCTTAGCTGGACAGGGGGATACGCAGTATTTT	CASSLAGQGDTQYF
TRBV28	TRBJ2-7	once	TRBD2	TGTGCCAGCAGTCCTCCGGGACTAGCGGATAGTAGTTCCTACGAGCAGTACTTC	CASSPPGLADSSSYEQYF
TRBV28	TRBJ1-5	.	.	TGTGCCTCGGGGGGGGGCTCCCAGCCCCAGCATTTT	CASGGGSQPQHF
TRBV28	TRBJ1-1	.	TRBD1	TGTGCCACCTACGACAGGGTCACTGAAGCTTTCTTT	CATYDRVTEAFF
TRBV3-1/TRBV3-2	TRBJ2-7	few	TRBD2	TGTGCCAGCAGCCAAGGGGCTAGCGGGAGCCTCTACGAGCAGTACTTC	CASSQGASGSLYEQYF
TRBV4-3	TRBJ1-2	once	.	TGCGCCAGCAGCCAAGTCGCAGGGTTCCAGGCAGTCTACACCTTC	CASSQVAGFQAVYTF
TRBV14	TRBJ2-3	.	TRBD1	TGTGCCAGCAGCCAAACAGGACAGGGGAGAGGAGATACGCAGTATTTT	CASSQTGQGRGDTQYF
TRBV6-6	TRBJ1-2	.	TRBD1	TGTGCCAGCGGCCAGGACAGGTTATTGTATGGCTACACCTTC	CASGQDRLLYGYTF
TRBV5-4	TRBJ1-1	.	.	TGTGCCAGCAGCCGATACACAGGGAACACTGAAGCTTTCTTT	CASSRYTGNTEAFF
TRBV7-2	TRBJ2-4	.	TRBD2	TGTGCCAGCAGCTTTAGCGGGACCGCCAAAAACATTCAGTACTTC	CASSFSGTAKNIQYF
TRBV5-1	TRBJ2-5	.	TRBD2	TGCGCCACACTTAGCGGGGGGGCCGAGGAGACCCAGTACTTC	CATLSGGAEETQYF
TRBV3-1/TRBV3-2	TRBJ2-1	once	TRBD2	TGTGCCAGCAGCCAAAATCTAGCGGGACTCATATACAATGAGCAGTTCTTC	CASSQNLAGLIYNEQFF
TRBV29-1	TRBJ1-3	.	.	TGCAGCGTTGCCTACTCTGGAAACACCATATATTTT	CSVAYSGNTIYF